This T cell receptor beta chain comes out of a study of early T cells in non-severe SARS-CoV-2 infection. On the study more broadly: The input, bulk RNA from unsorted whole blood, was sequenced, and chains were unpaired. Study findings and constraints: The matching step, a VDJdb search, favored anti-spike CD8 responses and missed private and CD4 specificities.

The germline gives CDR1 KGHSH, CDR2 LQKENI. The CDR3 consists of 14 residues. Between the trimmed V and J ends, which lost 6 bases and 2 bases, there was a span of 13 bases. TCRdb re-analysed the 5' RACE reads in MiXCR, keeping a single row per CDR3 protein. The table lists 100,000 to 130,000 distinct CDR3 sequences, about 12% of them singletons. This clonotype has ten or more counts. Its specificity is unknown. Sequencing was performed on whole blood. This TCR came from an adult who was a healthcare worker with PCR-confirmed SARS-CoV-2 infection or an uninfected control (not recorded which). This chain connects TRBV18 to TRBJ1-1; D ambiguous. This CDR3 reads CASSPYRANTEAFF. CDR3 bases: TGTGCCAGCTCGCCCTATAGAGCCAACACTGAAGCTTTCTTT.